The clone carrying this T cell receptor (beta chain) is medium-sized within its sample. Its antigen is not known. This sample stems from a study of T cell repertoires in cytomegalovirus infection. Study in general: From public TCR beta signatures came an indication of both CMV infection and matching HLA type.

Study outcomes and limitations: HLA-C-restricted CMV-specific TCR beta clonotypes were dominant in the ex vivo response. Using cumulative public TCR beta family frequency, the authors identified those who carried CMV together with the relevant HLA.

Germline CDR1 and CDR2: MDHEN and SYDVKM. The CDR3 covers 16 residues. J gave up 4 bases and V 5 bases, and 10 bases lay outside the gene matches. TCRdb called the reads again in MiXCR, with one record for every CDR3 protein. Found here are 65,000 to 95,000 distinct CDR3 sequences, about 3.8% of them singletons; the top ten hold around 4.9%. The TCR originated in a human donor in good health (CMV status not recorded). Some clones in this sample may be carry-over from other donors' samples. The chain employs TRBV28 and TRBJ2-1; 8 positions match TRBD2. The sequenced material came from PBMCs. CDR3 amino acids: CASSPRSSGGYNEQFF. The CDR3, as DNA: TGTGCCAGCAGTCCCAGGAGCAGCGGGGGTTACAATGAGCAGTTCTTC.